This T cell receptor beta chain stems from a study of blood T cell repertoires in COVID-19. Using immunoSEQ multiplex PCR, the repertoire was profiled, and TCRdb retains in-frame clones only, with some absent. The table lists fewer than 500,000 clones, about nine tenths of them singletons. This clone was seen only once. The germline CDR1 and CDR2 sequences are MDHEN and SYDVKM. The CDR3 spans 15 residues. Trimming took off 4 bases at V and 8 bases at J, with 18 bases between the two ends. Participant ages covered roughly 18 to 89 years across 24 US areas. Researchers sorted participants into cohorts using their self-reported clinical history.

The sequenced material came from PBMCs or T cells enriched from blood (not recorded which). The origin of this receptor is a woman younger than 35 who had recovered from COVID-19. The chain is built from TRBV28 and TRBJ1-5; possibly TRBD1 for D (5 bases). CDR3 amino acids: CASSSPDRASEPQHF. The CDR3 nucleotides are TGTGCCAGCAGTTCCCCCGACAGAGCTTCAGAGCCCCAGCATTTT.